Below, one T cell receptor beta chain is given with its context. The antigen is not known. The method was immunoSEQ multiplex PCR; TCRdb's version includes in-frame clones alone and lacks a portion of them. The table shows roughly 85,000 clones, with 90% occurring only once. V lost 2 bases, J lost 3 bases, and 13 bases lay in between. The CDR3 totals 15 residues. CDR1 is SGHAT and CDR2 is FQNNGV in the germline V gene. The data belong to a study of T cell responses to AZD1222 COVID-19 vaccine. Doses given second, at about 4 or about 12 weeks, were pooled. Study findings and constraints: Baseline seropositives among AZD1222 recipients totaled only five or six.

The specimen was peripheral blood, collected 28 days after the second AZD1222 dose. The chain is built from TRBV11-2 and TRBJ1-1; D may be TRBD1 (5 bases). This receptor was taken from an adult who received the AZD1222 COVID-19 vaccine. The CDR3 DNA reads TGTGCCAGCAGCTTAATCGGAGGGGACGACACTGAAGCTTTCTTT. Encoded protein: CASSLIGGDDTEAFF. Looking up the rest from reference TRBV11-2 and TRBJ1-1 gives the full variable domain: EAGVAQSPRYKIIEKRQSVAFWCNPISGHATLYWYQQILGQGPKLLIQFQNNGVVDDSQLPKDRFSAERLKGVDSTLKIQPAKLEDSAVYLCASSLIGGDDTEAFFGQGTRLTVV.